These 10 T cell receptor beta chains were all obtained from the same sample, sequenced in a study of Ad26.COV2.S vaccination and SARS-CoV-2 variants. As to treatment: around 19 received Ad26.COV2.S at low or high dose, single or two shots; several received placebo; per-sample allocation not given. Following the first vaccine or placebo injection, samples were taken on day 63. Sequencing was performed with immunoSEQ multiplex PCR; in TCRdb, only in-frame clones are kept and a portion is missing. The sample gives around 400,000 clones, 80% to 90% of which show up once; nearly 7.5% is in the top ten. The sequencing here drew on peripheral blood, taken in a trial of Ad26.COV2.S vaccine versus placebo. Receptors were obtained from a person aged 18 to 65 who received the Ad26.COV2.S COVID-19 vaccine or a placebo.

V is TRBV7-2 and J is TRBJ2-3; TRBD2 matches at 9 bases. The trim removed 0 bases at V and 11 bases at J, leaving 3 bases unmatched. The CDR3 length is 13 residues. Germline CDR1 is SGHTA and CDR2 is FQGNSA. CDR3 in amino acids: CASSLALAGKQYF. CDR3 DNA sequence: TGTGCCAGCAGCTTAGCTCTAGCGGGAAAGCAGTATTTT.

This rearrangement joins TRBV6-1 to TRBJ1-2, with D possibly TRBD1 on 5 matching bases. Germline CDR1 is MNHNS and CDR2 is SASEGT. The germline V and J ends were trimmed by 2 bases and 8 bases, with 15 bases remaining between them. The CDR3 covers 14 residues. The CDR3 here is CASSEWGGAKGYTF. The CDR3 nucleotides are TGTGCCAGCAGTGAATGGGGCGGGGCTAAGGGCTACACCTTC.

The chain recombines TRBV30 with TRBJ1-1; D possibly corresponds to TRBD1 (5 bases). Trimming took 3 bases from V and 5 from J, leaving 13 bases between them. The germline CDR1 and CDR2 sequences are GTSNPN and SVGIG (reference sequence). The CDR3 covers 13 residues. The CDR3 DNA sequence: TGTGCCTGGAGGTCGACGACAGTTACTGAAGCTTTCTTT. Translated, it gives CAWRSTTVTEAFF.

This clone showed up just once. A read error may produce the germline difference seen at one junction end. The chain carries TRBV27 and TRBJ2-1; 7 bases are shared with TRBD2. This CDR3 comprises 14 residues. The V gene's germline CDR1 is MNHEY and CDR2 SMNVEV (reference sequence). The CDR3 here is CASSSLLAVHEKFF. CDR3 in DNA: TGTGCCAGCAGTTCTCTTCTAGCGGTCCATGAGAAGTTCTTC.

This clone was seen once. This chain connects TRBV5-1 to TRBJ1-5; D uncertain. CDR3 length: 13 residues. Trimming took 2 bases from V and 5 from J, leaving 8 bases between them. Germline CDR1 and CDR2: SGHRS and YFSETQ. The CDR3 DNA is TGCGCCAGCAGCTTAATGCCCGATCAGCCCCAGCATTTT. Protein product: CASSLMPDQPQHF.

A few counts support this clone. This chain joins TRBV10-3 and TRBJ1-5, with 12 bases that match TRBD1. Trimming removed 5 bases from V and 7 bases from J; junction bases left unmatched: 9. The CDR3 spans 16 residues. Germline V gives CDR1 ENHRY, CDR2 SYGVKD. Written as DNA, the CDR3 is TGTGCCATCAGTCCCGGGACAGGGGGCTTCGGGCAGCCCCAGCATTTT. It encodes CAISPGTGGFGQPQHF.

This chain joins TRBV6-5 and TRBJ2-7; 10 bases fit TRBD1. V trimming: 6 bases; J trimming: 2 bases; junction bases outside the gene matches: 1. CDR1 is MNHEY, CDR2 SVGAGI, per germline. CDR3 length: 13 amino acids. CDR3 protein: CASRGTGAYEQYF. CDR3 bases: TGTGCCAGCAGGGGGACAGGGGCCTACGAGCAGTACTTC.

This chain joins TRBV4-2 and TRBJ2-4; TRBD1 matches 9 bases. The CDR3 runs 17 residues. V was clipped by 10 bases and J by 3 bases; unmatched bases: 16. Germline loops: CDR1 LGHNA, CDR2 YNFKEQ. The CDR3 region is CATGTGILIEGKNIQYF. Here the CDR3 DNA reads TGTGCCACCGGGACAGGGATATTAATTGAAGGCAAAAACATTCAGTACTTC.

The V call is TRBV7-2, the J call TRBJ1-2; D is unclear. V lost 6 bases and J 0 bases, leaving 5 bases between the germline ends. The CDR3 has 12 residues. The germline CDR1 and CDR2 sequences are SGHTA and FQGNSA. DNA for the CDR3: TGTGCCAGCAGTCCTACTAACTATGGCTACACCTTC. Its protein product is CASSPTNYGYTF.

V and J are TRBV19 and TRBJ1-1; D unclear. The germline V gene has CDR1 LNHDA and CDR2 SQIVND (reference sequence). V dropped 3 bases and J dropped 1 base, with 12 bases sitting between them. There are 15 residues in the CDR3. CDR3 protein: CASSIVGPPNTEAFF. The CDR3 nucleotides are TGTGCCAGTAGTATCGTCGGGCCGCCGAACACTGAAGCTTTCTTT. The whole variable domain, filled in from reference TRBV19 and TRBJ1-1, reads DGGITQSPKYLFRKEGQNVTLSCEQNLNHDAMYWYRQDPGQGLRLIYYSQIVNDFQKGDIAEGYSVSREKKESFPLTVTSAQKNPTAFYLCASSIVGPPNTEAFFGQGTRLTVV.